The 27 T cell receptor beta chains presented below share a single source sample, sequenced in a study of T cell repertoires in ileal Crohn's disease. The protocol was immunoSEQ multiplex PCR, while the TCRdb copy is restricted to in-frame clones and leaves out a portion. The sample totals fewer than 50 clones. Surgical specimens yielded lamina propria lymphocytes, which were density-gradient separated and then sorted. Specimen: CD4+ T cells sorted from the ileum. The receptors were sampled from an adult with Crohn's disease.

V usage is TRBV6-5 and J usage is TRBJ2-7; TRBD1 agrees at 7 bases. This CDR3 has 14 residues. Germline lookup yields CDR1 MNHEY and CDR2 SVGAGI. J lost 5 bases, V lost 5 bases, and 9 bases had no gene match. The CDR3 here is CASSNRGAWDEQYF. CDR3 DNA: TGTGCCAGCAGTAACAGGGGTGCTTGGGACGAGCAGTACTTC.

The J gene is TRBJ1-4, the V gene TRBV6-5; possibly TRBD1 for D (5 bases). Trimming shortened V by 10 bases and J by 10 bases, and 10 bases separated the two germline ends. The germline gives CDR1 MNHEY, CDR2 SVGAGI. The CDR3 covers 10 residues. CDR3 region: CATPGGKLFF. In DNA form, the CDR3 reads TGTGCCACCCCGGGGGGAAAACTGTTTTTT.

The J gene is TRBJ2-1, the V gene TRBV5-1; 14 bases are shared with TRBD2. J gave up 7 bases and V 0 bases, and 3 bases lay outside the gene matches. This CDR3 is 16 amino acids long. Germline CDR1 and CDR2: SGHRS and YFSETQ. CDR3 protein: CASSLGGTSGRNEQFF. The CDR3 coding sequence is TGCGCCAGCAGCTTGGGGGGGACTAGCGGGAGAAATGAGCAGTTCTTC.

The gene calls are TRBV7-7 and TRBJ2-7; 13 nucleotides agree with TRBD2. V was pared by 5 bases and J by 6 bases, with 7 bases of the junction left unmatched. The CDR3 spans 15 residues. Germline values: CDR1 SSHAT, CDR2 FNYEAQ (reference sequence). The CDR3 sequence: CASSMSGTSGTEQYF. The CDR3 nucleotides are TGTGCCAGCAGCATGTCCGGGACTAGCGGGACCGAGCAGTACTTC.

The count of this clone is one. The J gene is TRBJ2-5, the V gene TRBV7-2; the D is unclear. V lost 0 bases to trimming and J lost 5 bases, with 4 bases between them. There are 12 residues in the CDR3. CDR1 is SGHTA, CDR2 FQGNSA, per germline. The CDR3 nucleotides read TGTGCCAGCAGCTTAGCCCGGGAGACCCAGTACTTC. Translating it yields CASSLARETQYF.

V is TRBV7-9 and J is TRBJ1-2, with D possibly matching TRBD1 (5 bases). V was clipped by 5 bases and J by 8 bases, with 21 bases between them. This CDR3 contains 15 residues. Germline V CDR1 and CDR2: SEHNR, FQNEAQ (reference sequence). The CDR3 coding sequence is TGTGCCAGCAGCACCGCCGGGACTACAATTAACGGCTACACCTTC. Translated, it gives CASSTAGTTINGYTF.

The V call is TRBV12-5, the J call TRBJ2-2; D tentatively fits TRBD1 or TRBD2 (5 bases each). The CDR3 contains 16 residues. The V gene's germline CDR1 is LGHNT and CDR2 FRNRAP. Trimming stripped 6 bases from V and 3 bases from J, with 17 bases between. Written as DNA, the CDR3 is TGTGCTAGTGGGCCCGAACGAGGGGAATACACCGGGGAGCTGTTTTTT. This translates into CASGPERGEYTGELFF.

This sequence joins TRBV11-1 and TRBJ2-3; D is uncertain. This CDR3 is built from 12 residues. V gave up 1 base and J gave up 3 bases, with 2 bases separating them. CDR1 is SGHAT and CDR2 is FQDESV in the germline V gene (reference sequence). CDR3 DNA sequence: TGTGCCAGCAGCTTAGTGACAGATACGCAGTATTTT. This gives the protein CASSLVTDTQYF.

The chain is built from TRBV19 and TRBJ2-2; D perhaps matches TRBD2 (6 bases). V shed 3 bases and J shed 4 bases, with 9 bases lying between them. The CDR3 consists of 14 residues. Germline CDR1 LNHDA, CDR2 SQIVND (reference sequence). This chain's CDR3 is CASSMERVTGELFF. Here the CDR3 DNA reads TGTGCCAGTAGTATGGAGCGGGTCACCGGGGAGCTGTTTTTT.

The chain has TRBV7-9 and TRBJ1-1; no firm D call. Trimming removed 2 bases from V and 1 base from J, with 14 bases in between. The germline V gene has CDR1 SEHNR and CDR2 FQNEAQ (reference sequence). The CDR3 loop spans 16 amino acids. CDR3 sequence reads: CASSLTYGVRNTEAFF. The DNA for the CDR3 is TGTGCCAGCAGCTTAACGTACGGAGTTAGGAACACTGAAGCTTTCTTT.

The chain has TRBV18 and TRBJ2-1; D is undetermined. The CDR3 contains 12 residues. From germline, CDR1 is KGHSH and CDR2 LQKENI. The V end lost 6 bases, the J end lost 9 bases, and 12 bases lay between the germline ends. CDR3 sequence (DNA): TGTGCCAGCTCCCTTCTAGACACTGAGCAGTTCTTC. This gives the protein CASSLLDTEQFF.

V gene TRBV19 combines with J gene TRBJ2-2; possible D gene TRBD2, 5 bases. Germline CDR1 LNHDA, CDR2 SQIVND (reference sequence). V was cut by 6 bases and J by 0 bases, with 8 bases left in between. This CDR3 spans 14 amino acids. CDR3 amino acids: CASRGRSNTGELFF. In DNA form, the CDR3 reads TGTGCCAGTAGGGGGAGATCGAACACCGGGGAGCTGTTTTTT.

This clone showed up just once. The gene calls are TRBV19 and TRBJ1-5; 7 bases align to TRBD1. The CDR3 sequence is 13 residues long. The V gene's germline CDR1 is LNHDA and CDR2 SQIVND (reference sequence). Germline trimming cut 6 bases from V and 2 bases from J; bases unmatched to any gene: 1. CDR3 sequence reads: CASRGQGNQPQHF. Written as DNA, the CDR3 is TGTGCCAGTAGAGGACAGGGCAATCAGCCCCAGCATTTT.

The DNA of the CDR3 is TGTGCTAGTGGTTCAGGACAAAGTCGGGCCAACGTCCTGACTTTC. Amino acids: CASGSGQSRANVLTF. This rearrangement joins TRBV12-5 to TRBJ2-6; tentative D call: TRBD1 (5 bases). The CDR3 has 15 amino acids. Trimming took 4 bases from V and 5 from J, leaving 12 bases between them. Germline CDR1 reads LGHNT; CDR2 reads FRNRAP.

This clone has just one count. This chain links TRBV5-1 with TRBJ2-3, with unresolved D. Germline loops: CDR1 SGHRS, CDR2 YFSETQ. The germline V and J ends were trimmed by 6 bases and 4 bases, with 15 bases remaining between them. This CDR3 is built from 14 residues. Here the CDR3 reads CASTGQSGADTQYF. Written as DNA, the CDR3 is TGCGCCAGCACGGGTCAGTCCGGCGCAGATACGCAGTATTTT. Variable domain in full (rest from reference TRBV5-1 and TRBJ2-3): KAGVTQTPRYLIKTRGQQVTLSCSPISGHRSVSWYQQTPGQGLQFLFEYFSETQRNKGNFPGRFSGRQFSNSRSEMNVSTLELGDSALYLCASTGQSGADTQYFGPGTRLTVL.

The chain couples TRBV30 to TRBJ1-5, with a weak D call TRBD1 (6 bases). The CDR3 has 14 residues. Germline V gene data show CDR1 as GTSNPN and CDR2 as SVGIG (reference sequence). V was cut by 2 bases and J by 5 bases, with 13 bases left in between. The CDR3, as DNA: TGTGCCTGGAGTACCACAGGGAGTTATCAGCCCCAGCATTTT. Translated: CAWSTTGSYQPQHF.

The chain uses TRBV29-1 and TRBJ1-2; 7 bases agree with TRBD1. With V trimmed by 7 bases and J by 4 bases, 9 bases remained unmatched. Germline V lookup: CDR1 SQVTM, CDR2 ANQGSEA. The CDR3 has 13 residues. The CDR3 DNA reads as TGCAGCGCCGATGGGACAGACAGCTATGGCTACACCTTC. Translated: CSADGTDSYGYTF.

The V call is TRBV21-1, the J call TRBJ1-6. TRBV21-1 is a known pseudogene. The CDR3 sequence is 16 residues long. CDR3 in DNA: TGTGCCAGCAGATGCAGAATAGCTACACATAATTCACCCCTCCACTTT. Its translation: CASRCRIATHNSPLHF.

The V gene is TRBV18, the J gene TRBJ2-7; D remains unclear. V was clipped by 8 bases and J by 9 bases, with 11 bases between them. There are 10 residues in the CDR3. Germline V gene data show CDR1 as KGHSH and CDR2 as LQKENI. CDR3 protein: CASPEHPQYF. The CDR3 nucleotides read TGTGCCAGCCCGGAACACCCGCAGTACTTC.

The gene calls are TRBV7-2 and TRBJ2-2, with 9 bases matching TRBD2. Germline CDR1 is SGHTA and CDR2 is FQGNSA. The CDR3 runs to 16 residues. Germline trimming cut 3 bases from V and 3 bases from J; bases unmatched to any gene: 5. CDR3 in amino acids: CASSLRSGRDTGELFF. In DNA form, the CDR3 reads TGTGCCAGCAGCTTGCGTAGCGGGAGAGACACCGGGGAGCTGTTTTTT. The whole variable domain, filled in from reference TRBV7-2 and TRBJ2-2, reads GAGVSQSPSNKVTEKGKDVELRCDPISGHTALYWYRQSLGQGLEFLIYFQGNSAPDKSGLPSDRFSAERTGGSVSTLTIQRTQQEDSAVYLCASSLRSGRDTGELFFGEGSRLTVL.

The chain links TRBV4-1 to TRBJ1-5; D gene uncertain. This CDR3 has 16 amino acids. From germline, CDR1 is MGHRA and CDR2 YSYEKL. Between the trimmed V and J ends, which lost 0 bases and 4 bases, there was a span of 13 bases. The CDR3 loop is CASSQDRVPRNQPQHF. The CDR3 DNA reads as TGCGCCAGCAGCCAAGATAGGGTCCCTAGGAATCAGCCCCAGCATTTT.

The chain joins TRBV2 to TRBJ2-3; D is unresolved. Germline loops: CDR1 SNHLY, CDR2 FYNNEI. The CDR3 has 12 amino acids. V was pared by 6 bases and J by 5 bases, with 9 bases between. The CDR3 protein is CASREFRDTQYF. As DNA, the CDR3 is TGTGCCAGCAGAGAGTTTCGAGATACGCAGTATTTT.

The J gene is TRBJ2-1, the V gene TRBV9, with D unresolved. V shed 0 bases and J shed 6 bases, with 7 bases lying between them. CDR1 and CDR2 from the germline V gene are SGDLS and YYNGEE. The CDR3 spans 13 residues. The CDR3 bases are TGTGCCAGCAGCGTAGATCAAGGCAATGAGCAGTTCTTC. It yields the protein CASSVDQGNEQFF.

CDR3 sequence reads: CAQGAGMGNTIYF. CDR3 bases: TGTGCCCAGGGGGCTGGTATGGGAAACACCATATATTTT. The genes are TRBV28 and TRBJ1-3; 8 nucleotides align to TRBD1. V gave up 11 bases and J gave up 4 bases; unmatched junction bases: 7. The CDR3 sequence is 13 residues long. The germline V gene has CDR1 MDHEN and CDR2 SYDVKM. The full variable domain, in which reference TRBV28 and TRBJ1-3 provide the parts outside the CDR3, is DVKVTQSSRYLVKRTGEKVFLECVQDMDHENMFWYRQDPGLGLRLIYFSYDVKMKEKGDIPEGYSVSREKKERFSLILESASTNQTSMYLCAQGAGMGNTIYFGEGSWLTVV.

The chain recombines TRBV7-9 with TRBJ2-1; TRBD2 matches at 11 bases. Unmatched junction bases numbered 2, after V lost 2 bases and J lost 8 bases. Per the germline V gene, CDR1 is SEHNR and CDR2 is FQNEAQ (reference sequence). The length of the CDR3 is 14 residues. The CDR3 protein is CASSLRGLADEQFF. As DNA, the CDR3 is TGTGCCAGCAGCTTACGGGGACTAGCGGATGAGCAGTTCTTC.

CDR3 loop: CSAHGRDEQYF. As DNA, the CDR3 is TGCAGTGCTCATGGTAGGGACGAGCAGTACTTC. The chain is built from TRBV20-1 and TRBJ2-7; no clear D gene. Trimming took off 5 bases at V and 5 bases at J, with 10 bases between the two ends. The CDR3 is 11 amino acids. Germline V gives CDR1 DFQATT, CDR2 SNEGSKA (reference sequence).

This chain joins TRBV19 and TRBJ1-1, with D unclear. Germline V gene sequence: CDR1 LNHDA, CDR2 SQIVND (reference sequence). The CDR3 is 13 residues long. V was pared by 3 bases and J by 11 bases, with 16 bases between. The CDR3 loop reads CASSMVTGRRAFF. CDR3 nucleotide sequence: TGTGCCAGTAGTATGGTAACGGGAAGAAGGGCTTTCTTT.